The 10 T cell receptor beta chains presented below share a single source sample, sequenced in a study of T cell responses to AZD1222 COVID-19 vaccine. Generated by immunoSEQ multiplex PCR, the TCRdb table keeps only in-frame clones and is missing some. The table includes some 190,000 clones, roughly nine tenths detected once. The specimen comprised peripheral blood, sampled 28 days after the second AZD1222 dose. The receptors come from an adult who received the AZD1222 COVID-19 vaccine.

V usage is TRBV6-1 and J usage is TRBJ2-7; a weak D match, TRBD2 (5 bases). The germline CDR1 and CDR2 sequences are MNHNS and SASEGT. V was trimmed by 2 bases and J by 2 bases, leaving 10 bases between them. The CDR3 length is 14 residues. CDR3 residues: CASSESGLPYEQYF. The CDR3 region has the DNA TGTGCCAGCAGTGAATCCGGACTCCCCTACGAGCAGTACTTC.

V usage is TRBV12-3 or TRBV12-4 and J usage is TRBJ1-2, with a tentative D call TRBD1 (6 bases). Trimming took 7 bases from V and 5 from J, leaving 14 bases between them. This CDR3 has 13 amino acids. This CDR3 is CASTTTGHYGYTF. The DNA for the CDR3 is TGTGCCAGCACGACGACGGGACATTATGGCTACACCTTC.

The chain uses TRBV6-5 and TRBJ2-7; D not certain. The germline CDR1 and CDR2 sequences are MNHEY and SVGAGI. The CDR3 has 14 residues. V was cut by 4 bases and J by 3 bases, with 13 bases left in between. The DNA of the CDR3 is TGTGCCAGCAGTTTGAGCCGGGCCGGCTACGAGCAGTACTTC. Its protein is CASSLSRAGYEQYF.

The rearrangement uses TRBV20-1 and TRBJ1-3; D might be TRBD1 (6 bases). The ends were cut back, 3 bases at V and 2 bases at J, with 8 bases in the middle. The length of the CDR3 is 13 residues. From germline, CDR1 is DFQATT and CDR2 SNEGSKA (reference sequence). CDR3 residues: CSASGGPGNTIYF. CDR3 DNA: TGCAGTGCTAGTGGGGGCCCTGGAAACACCATATATTTT.

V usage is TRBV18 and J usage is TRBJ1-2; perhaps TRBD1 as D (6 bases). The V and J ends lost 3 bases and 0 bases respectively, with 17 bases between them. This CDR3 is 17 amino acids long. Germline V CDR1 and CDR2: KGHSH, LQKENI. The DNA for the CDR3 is TGTGCCAGCTCACCTGACTCTAGGGGGAGAGCTAACTATGGCTACACCTTC. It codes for CASSPDSRGRANYGYTF.

The CDR3 coding sequence is TGTGCCAGCAGCTTAGCGCTGGGGCAGGGAGGCTACACCTTC. Amino acids: CASSLALGQGGYTF. V and J are TRBV7-9 and TRBJ1-2; maybe TRBD1 (5 bases). The V and J ends lost 0 bases and 8 bases respectively, with 13 bases between them. The germline CDR1 and CDR2 sequences are SEHNR and FQNEAQ (reference sequence). The CDR3 covers 14 residues.

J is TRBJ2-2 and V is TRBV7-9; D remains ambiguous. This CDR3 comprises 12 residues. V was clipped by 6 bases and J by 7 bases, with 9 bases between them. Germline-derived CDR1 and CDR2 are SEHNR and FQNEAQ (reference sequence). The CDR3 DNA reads TGTGCCAGCAGTCCCCCGAGCGGGGAGCTGTTTTTT. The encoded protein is CASSPPSGELFF.

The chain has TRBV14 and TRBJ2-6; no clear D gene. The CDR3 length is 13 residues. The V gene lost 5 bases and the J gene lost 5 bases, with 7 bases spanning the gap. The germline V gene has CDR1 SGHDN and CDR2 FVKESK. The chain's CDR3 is CASSSYRANVLTF. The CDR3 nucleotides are TGTGCCAGCAGCTCTTACCGGGCCAACGTCCTGACTTTC. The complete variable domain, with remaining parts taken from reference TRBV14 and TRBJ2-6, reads EAGVTQFPSHSVIEKGQTVTLRCDPISGHDNLYWYRRVMGKEIKFLLHFVKESKQDESGMPNNRFLAERTGGTYSTLKVQPAELEDSGVYFCASSSYRANVLTFGAGSRLTVL.

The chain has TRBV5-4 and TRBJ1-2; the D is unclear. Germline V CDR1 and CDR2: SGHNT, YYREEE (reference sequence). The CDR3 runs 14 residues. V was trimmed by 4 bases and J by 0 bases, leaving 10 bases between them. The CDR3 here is CASSLEIANYGYTF. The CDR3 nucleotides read TGTGCCAGCAGCCTCGAGATAGCTAACTATGGCTACACCTTC.

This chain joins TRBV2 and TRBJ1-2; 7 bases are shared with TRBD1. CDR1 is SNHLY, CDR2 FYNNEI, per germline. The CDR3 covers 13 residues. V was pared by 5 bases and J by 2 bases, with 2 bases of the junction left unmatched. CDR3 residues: CASSSQGNYGYTF. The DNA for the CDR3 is TGTGCCAGCAGTTCACAGGGGAACTATGGCTACACCTTC. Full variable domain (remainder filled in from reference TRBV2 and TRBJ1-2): EPEVTQTPSHQVTQMGQEVILRCVPISNHLYFYWYRQILGQKVEFLVSFYNNEISEKSEIFDDQFSVERPDGSNFTLKIRSTKLEDSAMYFCASSSQGNYGYTFGSGTRLTVV.